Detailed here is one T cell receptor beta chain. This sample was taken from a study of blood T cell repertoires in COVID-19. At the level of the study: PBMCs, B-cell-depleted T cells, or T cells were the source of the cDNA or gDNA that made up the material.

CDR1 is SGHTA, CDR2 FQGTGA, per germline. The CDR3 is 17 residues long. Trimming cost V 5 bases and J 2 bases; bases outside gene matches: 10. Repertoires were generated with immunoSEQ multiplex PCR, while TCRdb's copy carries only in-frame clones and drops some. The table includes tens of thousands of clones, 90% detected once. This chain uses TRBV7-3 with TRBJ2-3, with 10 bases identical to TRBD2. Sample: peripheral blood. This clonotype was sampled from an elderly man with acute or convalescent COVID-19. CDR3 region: CASSRSGGIAPTDTQYF. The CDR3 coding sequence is TGTGCCAGCAGCCGTAGCGGGGGGATCGCTCCCACAGATACGCAGTATTTT.